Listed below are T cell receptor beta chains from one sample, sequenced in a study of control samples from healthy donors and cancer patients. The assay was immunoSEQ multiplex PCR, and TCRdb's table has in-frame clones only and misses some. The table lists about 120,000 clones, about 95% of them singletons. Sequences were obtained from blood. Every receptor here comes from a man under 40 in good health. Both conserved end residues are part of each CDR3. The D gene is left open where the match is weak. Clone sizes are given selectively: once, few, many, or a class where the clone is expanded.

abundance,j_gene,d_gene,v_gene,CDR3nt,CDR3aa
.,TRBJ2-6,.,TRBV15,TGTGCCACCAGCAGAGATTCACAGGCTGGGGCCAACGTCCTGACTTTC,CATSRDSQAGANVLTF
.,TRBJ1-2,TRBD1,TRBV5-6,TGTGCCAGCAGCCTAACAGGGGCGGAGGATGGCTACACCTTC,CASSLTGAEDGYTF
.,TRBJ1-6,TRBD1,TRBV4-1,TGCGCCAGCAGCTGGACAGGCCTAAATTCACCCCTCCACTTT,CASSWTGLNSPLHF
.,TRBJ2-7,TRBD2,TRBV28,TGTGCCAGCAGTCTCCCTAGCGGCCCCTACGAGCAGTACTTC,CASSLPSGPYEQYF
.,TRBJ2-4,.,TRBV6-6,TGTGCCAGCAGTTGGCCCGGACAAGTTAACATTCAGTACTTC,CASSWPGQVNIQYF
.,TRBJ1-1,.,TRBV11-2,TGTGCCAGCAGCCCCTGGGGCACTGAAGCTTTCTTT,CASSPWGTEAFF
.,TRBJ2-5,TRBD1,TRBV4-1,TGCGCCAGCAGCCAAGACGCCAGGGGGACCTGGGAGACCCAGTACTTC,CASSQDARGTWETQYF
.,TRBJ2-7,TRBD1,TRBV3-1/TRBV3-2,TGTGCCAGCAGCCAAGAATTAGGACAGGGGGCGACCGAGCAGTACTTC,CASSQELGQGATEQYF
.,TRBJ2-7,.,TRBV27,TGTGCCAGCAGACCCCCTGGAGGGTACGAGCAGTACTTC,CASRPPGGYEQYF
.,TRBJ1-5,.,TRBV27,TGTGCCAGCAGTTTCCCAAATCAGCCCCAGCATTTT,CASSFPNQPQHF
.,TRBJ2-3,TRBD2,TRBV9,TGTGCCAGCAGTGGAAGACGACTAGCGGGGGTCGATACGCAGTATTTT,CASSGRRLAGVDTQYF
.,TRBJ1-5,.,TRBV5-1,TGCGCCAGCAGCCCGGGCGTAGGGGAGCCCCAGCATTTT,CASSPGVGEPQHF
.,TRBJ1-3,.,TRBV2,TGTGCCAGCAGTGGGATTGTTAAAAACACCATATATTTT,CASSGIVKNTIYF
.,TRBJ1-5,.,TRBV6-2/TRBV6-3,TGTGCCAGCAGTGAGCAGGGGATTAATCAGCCCCAGCATTTT,CASSEQGINQPQHF
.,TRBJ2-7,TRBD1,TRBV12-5,TGTGCTAGTGCGCAGGGACAGGGGGCACTTTACGAGCAGTACTTC,CASAQGQGALYEQYF
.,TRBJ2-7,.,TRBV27,TGTGCCAGCAGTTTATCAAGTCACCACGAGCAGTACTTC,CASSLSSHHEQYF
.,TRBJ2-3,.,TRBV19,TGTGCCAGTAGTTTATCAGGGGAGGATACGCAGTATTTT,CASSLSGEDTQYF
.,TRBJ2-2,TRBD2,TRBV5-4,TGTGCCAGCAGCCCCGGGACTAGCGGGGGCCCGAACACCGGGGAGCTGTTTTTT,CASSPGTSGGPNTGELFF
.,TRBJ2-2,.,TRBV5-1,TGCGCCAGCAGCTTGGAAGAGTCCGGGGAGCTGTTTTTT,CASSLEESGELFF
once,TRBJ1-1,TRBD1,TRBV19,TGTGCCAGTAGTATCATATCCGACAGGGGAAGGTGGGCTTTCTTT,CASSIISDRGRWAFF
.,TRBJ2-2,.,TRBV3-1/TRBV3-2,TGTGCCAGCAGCCAATACAGGGCGAACACCGGGGAGCTGTTTTTT,CASSQYRANTGELFF
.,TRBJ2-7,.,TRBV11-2,TGTGCCAGCAGCTTATTGAGAAAGCCCTACGAGCAGTACTTC,CASSLLRKPYEQYF
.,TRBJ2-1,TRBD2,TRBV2,TGTGCCAGCAGTGAGGGTAGCGGGGGCAATGAGCAGTTCTTC,CASSEGSGGNEQFF
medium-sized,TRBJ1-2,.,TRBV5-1,TGCGCCAGCAGCCCCGGGACTAACTATGGCTACACCTTC,CASSPGTNYGYTF
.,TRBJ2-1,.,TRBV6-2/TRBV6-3,TGTGCCAGCAGTTACTCGTACGGCACTCGCTCCTACAATGAGCAGTTCTTC,CASSYSYGTRSYNEQFF
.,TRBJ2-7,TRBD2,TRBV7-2,TGTGCCAGCAGCTTAAACGGGGGGGCAATCGAGCAGTACTTC,CASSLNGGAIEQYF
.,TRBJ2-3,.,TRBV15,TGTGCCACCAGCAGAGTAAATTACAGGGTAATTAGCACAGATACGCAGTATTTT,CATSRVNYRVISTDTQYF
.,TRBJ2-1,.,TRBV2,TGTGCCAGCAGCGGGCGGCGTGAGCAGTTCTTC,CASSGRREQFF
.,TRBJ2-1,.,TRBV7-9,TGTGCCAGCAGCTCGATTGTGTATGAGCAGTTCTTC,CASSSIVYEQFF
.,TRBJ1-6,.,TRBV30,TGTGCCTGGAGTACCATATATTCACCCCTCCACTTT,CAWSTIYSPLHF
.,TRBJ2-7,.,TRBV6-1,TGTGCCAGCAGGGAAGACGGCGCCTACGAGCAGTACTTC,CASREDGAYEQYF
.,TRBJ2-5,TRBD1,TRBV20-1,TGCAGTGCTAGTCGGGGACAGCTACAAGAGACCCAGTACTTC,CSASRGQLQETQYF
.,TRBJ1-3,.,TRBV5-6,TGTGCCAGCAGCTCGACTGGAAACACCATATATTTT,CASSSTGNTIYF
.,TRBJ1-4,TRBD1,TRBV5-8,TGTGCCAGCAGCCGGGGACAGGGGTATGAAAAACTGTTTTTT,CASSRGQGYEKLFF
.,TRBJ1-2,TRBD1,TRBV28,TGTGCCAGCAGTTTGTGGGCAGGGGGTTTGGTCTATGGCTACACCTTC,CASSLWAGGLVYGYTF
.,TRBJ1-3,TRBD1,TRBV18,TGTGCCAGCTCATTCGGGACAGGGGACTCTGGAAACACCATATATTTT,CASSFGTGDSGNTIYF
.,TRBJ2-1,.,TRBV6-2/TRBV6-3,TGTGCCAGCAGCCCCCTCGGGGGCAATGAGCAGTTCTTC,CASSPLGGNEQFF